The sample holds one count of the clone carrying this TCR beta chain. The data were produced by immunoSEQ multiplex PCR, yet TCRdb's version contains in-frame clones alone and is incomplete. This sample has 23,000 or so clones, with 80% to 90% found just once. The data originate from a study of blood T cell repertoires in COVID-19. Sequencing was done on a sample of peripheral blood. The receptor comes from an older man with acute or convalescent COVID-19.

CDR3 sequence (DNA): TGTGCCAGCAGTTCCCTATTAGGGGGACAAGAGACCCAGTACTTC. As protein: CASSSLLGGQETQYF. The J gene is TRBJ2-5, the V gene TRBV27; weak D call: TRBD1 (6 bases). V was cut by 4 bases and J by 2 bases, with 14 bases left in between. CDR1 is MNHEY, CDR2 SMNVEV, per germline (reference sequence). The CDR3 sequence is 15 residues long.